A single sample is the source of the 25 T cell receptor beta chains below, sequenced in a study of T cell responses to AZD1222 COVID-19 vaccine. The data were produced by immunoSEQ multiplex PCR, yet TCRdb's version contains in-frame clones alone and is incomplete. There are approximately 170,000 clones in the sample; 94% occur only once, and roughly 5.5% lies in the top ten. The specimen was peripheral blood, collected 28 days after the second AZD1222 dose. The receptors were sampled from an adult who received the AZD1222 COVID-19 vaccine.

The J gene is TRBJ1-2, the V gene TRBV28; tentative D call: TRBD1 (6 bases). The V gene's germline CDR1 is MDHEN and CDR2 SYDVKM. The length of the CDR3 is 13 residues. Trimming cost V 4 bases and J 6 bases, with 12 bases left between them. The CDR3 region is CASSSQQGHGYTF. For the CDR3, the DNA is TGTGCCAGCAGTTCTCAACAGGGCCATGGCTACACCTTC.

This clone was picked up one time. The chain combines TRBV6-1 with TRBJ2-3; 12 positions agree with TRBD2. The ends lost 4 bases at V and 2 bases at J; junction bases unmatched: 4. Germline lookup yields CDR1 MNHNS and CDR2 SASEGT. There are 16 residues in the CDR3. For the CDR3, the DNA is TGTGCCAGCAGTGTAAGGACTAGCGGGAACACAGATACGCAGTATTTT. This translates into CASSVRTSGNTDTQYF.

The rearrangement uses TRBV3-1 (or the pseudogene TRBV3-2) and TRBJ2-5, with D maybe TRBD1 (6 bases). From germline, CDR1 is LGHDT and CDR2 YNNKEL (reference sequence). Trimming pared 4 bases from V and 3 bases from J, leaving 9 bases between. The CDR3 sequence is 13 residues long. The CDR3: CASSPWTEETQYF. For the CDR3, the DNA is TGTGCCAGCAGCCCCTGGACAGAAGAGACCCAGTACTTC.

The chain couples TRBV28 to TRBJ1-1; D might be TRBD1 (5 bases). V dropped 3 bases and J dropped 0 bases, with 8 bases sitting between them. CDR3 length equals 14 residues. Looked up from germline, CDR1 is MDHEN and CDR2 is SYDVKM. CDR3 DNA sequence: TGTGCCAGCAGTTTCGGGGGGATGAACACTGAAGCTTTCTTT. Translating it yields CASSFGGMNTEAFF.

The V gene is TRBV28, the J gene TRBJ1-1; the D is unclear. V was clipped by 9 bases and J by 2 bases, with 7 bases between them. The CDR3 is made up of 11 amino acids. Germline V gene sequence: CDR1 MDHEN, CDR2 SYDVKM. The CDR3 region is CASEGNTEAFF. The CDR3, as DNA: TGTGCCAGTGAGGGTAACACTGAAGCTTTCTTT.

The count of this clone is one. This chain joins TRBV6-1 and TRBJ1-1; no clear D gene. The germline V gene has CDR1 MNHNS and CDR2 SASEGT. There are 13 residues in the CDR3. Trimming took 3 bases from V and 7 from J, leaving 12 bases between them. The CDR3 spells CASSEIAVGEAFF. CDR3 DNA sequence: TGTGCCAGCAGTGAGATCGCGGTAGGTGAAGCTTTCTTT.

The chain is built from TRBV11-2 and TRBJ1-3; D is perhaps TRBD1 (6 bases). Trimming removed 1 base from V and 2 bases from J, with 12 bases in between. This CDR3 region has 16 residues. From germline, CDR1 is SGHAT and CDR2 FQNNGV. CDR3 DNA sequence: TGTGCCAGCAGCTTAGTTTGGGCAGGGGCTGGAAACACCATATATTTT. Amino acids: CASSLVWAGAGNTIYF.

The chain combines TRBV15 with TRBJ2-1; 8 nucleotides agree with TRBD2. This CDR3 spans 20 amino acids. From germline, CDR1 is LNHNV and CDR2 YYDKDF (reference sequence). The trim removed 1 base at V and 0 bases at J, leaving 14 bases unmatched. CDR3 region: CATSRGRALKRESSYNEQFF. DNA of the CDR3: TGTGCCACCAGCAGAGGGCGGGCCCTGAAGCGGGAGAGCTCCTACAATGAGCAGTTCTTC.

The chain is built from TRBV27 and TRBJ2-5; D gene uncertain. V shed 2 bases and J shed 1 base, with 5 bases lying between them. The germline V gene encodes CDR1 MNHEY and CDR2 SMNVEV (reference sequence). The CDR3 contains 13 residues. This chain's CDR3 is CASSLRVQETQYF. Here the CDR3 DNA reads TGTGCCAGCAGTTTAAGGGTCCAAGAGACCCAGTACTTC.

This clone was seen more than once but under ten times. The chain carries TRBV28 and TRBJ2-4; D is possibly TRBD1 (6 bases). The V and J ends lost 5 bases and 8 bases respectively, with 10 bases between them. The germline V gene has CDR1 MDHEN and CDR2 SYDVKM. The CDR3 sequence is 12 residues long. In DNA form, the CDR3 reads TGTGCCAGCAGTGAAACAGGGTACATTCAGTACTTC. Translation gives CASSETGYIQYF.

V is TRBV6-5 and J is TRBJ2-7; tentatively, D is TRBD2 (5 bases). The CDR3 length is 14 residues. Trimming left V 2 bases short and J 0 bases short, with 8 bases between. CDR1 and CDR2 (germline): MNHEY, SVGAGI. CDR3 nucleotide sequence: TGTGCCAGCAGTTACCAAGCGGCCTCCTACGAGCAGTACTTC. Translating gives CASSYQAASYEQYF.

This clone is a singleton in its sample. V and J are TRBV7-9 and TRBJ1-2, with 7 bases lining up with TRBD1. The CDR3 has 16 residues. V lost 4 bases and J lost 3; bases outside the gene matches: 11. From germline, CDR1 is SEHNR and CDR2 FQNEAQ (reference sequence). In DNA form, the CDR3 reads TGTGCCAGCAGCTCCGCATACAGGGGATTAGACTATGGCTACACCTTC. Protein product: CASSSAYRGLDYGYTF.

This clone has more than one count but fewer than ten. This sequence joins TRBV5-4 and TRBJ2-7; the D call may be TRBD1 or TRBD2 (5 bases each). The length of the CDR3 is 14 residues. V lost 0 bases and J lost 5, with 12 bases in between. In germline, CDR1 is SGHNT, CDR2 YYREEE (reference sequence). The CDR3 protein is CASSLALGTNEQYF. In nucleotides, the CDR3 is TGTGCCAGCAGCTTGGCCCTAGGGACCAACGAGCAGTACTTC.

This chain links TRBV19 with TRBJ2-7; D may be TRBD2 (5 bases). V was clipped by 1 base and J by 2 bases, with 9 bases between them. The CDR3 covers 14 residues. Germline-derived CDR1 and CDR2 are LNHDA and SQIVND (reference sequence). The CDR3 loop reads CASSIGEGTYEQYF. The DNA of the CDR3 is TGTGCCAGTAGTATAGGCGAGGGAACCTACGAGCAGTACTTC.

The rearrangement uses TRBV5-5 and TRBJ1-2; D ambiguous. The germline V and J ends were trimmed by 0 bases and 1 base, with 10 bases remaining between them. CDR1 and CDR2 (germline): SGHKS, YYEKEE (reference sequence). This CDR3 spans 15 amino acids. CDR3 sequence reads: CASSLGQALNYGYTF. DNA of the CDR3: TGTGCCAGCAGCTTGGGGCAGGCCCTTAACTATGGCTACACCTTC.

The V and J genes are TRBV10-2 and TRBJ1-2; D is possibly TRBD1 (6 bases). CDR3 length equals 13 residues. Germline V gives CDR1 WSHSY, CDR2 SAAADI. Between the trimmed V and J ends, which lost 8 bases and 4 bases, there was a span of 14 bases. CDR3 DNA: TGCGCCAGCTTAACGGCCAGGGGCTATGGCTACACCTTC. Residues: CASLTARGYGYTF.

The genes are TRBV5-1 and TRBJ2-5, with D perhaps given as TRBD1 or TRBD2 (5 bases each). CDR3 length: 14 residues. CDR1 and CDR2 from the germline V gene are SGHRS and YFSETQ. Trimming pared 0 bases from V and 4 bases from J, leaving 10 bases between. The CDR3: CASSLARAGETQYF. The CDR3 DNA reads TGCGCCAGCAGCTTGGCCAGGGCGGGAGAGACCCAGTACTTC.

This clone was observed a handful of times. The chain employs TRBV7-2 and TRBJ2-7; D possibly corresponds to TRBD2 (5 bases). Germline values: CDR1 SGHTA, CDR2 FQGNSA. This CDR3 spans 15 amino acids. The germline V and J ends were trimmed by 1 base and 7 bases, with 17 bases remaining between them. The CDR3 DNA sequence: TGTGCCAGCAGCTTAGTCGACTTCTCCTCGGGGGAGCAGTACTTC. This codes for CASSLVDFSSGEQYF.

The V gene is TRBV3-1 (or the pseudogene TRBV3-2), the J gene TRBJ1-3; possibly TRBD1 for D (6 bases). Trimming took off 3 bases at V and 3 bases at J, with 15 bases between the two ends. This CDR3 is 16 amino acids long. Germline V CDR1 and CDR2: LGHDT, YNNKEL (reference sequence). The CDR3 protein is CASSQGPGALGNTIYF. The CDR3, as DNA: TGTGCCAGCAGCCAGGGGCCGGGGGCGCTTGGAAACACCATATATTTT.

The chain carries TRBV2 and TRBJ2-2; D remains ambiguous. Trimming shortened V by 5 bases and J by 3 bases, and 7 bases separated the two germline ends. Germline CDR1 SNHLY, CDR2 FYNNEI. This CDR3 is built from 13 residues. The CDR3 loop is CASSRRDTGELFF. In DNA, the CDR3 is TGTGCCAGCAGTAGACGGGACACCGGGGAGCTGTTTTTT. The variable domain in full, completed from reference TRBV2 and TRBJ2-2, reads EPEVTQTPSHQVTQMGQEVILRCVPISNHLYFYWYRQILGQKVEFLVSFYNNEISEKSEIFDDQFSVERPDGSNFTLKIRSTKLEDSAMYFCASSRRDTGELFFGEGSRLTVL.

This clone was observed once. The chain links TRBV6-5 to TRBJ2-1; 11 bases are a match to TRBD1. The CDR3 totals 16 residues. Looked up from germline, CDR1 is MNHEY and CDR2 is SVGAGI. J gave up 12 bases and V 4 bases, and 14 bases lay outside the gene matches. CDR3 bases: TGTGCCAGCAGTTCGAGTCCGGGACAGGGGGGCTTGGGGCAGTTCTTC. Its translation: CASSSSPGQGGLGQFF.

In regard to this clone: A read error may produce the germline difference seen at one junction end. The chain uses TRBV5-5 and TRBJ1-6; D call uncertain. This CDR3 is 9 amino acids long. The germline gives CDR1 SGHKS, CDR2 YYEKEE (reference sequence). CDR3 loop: CASSSRAEF. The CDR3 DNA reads TGTGCCAGCAGCTCCCGGGCAGAATTT. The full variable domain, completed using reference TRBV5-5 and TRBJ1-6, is DAGVTQSPTHLIKTRGQQVTLRCSPISGHKSVSWYQQVLGQGPQFIFQYYEKEERGRGNFPDRFSARQFPNYSSELNVNALLLGDSALYLCASSSRAEFGNGTRLTVT.

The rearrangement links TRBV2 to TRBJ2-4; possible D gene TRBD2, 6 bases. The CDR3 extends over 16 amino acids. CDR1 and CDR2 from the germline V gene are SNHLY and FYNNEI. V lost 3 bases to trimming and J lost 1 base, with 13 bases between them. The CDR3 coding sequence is TGTGCCAGCAGTGACTTGGCGGAGGGGGCCAAAAACATTCAGTACTTC. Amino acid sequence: CASSDLAEGAKNIQYF. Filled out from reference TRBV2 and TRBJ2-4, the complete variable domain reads EPEVTQTPSHQVTQMGQEVILRCVPISNHLYFYWYRQILGQKVEFLVSFYNNEISEKSEIFDDQFSVERPDGSNFTLKIRSTKLEDSAMYFCASSDLAEGAKNIQYFGAGTRLSVL.

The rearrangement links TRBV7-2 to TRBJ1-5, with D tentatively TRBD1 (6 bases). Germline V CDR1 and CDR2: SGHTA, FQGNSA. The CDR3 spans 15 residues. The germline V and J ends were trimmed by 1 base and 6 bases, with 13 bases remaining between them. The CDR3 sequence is CASSLEGGSSQPQHF. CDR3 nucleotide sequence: TGTGCCAGCAGCTTAGAGGGGGGTTCTTCTCAGCCCCAGCATTTT.

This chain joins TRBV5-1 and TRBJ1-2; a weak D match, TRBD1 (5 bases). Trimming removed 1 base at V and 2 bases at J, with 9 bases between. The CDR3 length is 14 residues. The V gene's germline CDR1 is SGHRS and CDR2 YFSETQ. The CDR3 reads CASSLTGVNYGYTF. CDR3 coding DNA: TGCGCCAGCAGCTTGACAGGAGTGAACTATGGCTACACCTTC.